A single sample gave rise to the 18 T cell receptor beta chains below, sequenced in a study of CXCR3-negative and CXCR3-positive naive CD8 T cells. cDNA libraries for TRB were generated by 5' RACE incorporating UMI labels. One entry per CDR3 protein, without DNA, is what TCRdb gives after re-calling the 5' RACE reads. The sample includes 90,000 to 100,000 distinct CDR3 sequences. The sample was naive CXCR3- CD8+ T cells from blood. Specified subset: CD45RO-CCR7+CD27+CD95- naive CD8+ T cells lacking CXCR3 (TNR3-). All receptors derive from a human donor in good health. Some clones in this sample may be carry-over from other donors' samples.

The V call is TRBV29-1, the J call TRBJ2-7; TCRdb indicates TRBD2, and absent DNA this call remains unverified. Germline V CDR1 and CDR2: SQVTM, ANQGSEA. The CDR3 is 15 amino acids. The CDR3 is CSANSLGTSGYEQYF.

The rearrangement joins TRBV7-2 to TRBJ2-6. There are 14 residues in the CDR3. The germline V gene encodes CDR1 SGHTA and CDR2 FQGNSA. CDR3 protein: CASSLASGANVLTF.

This chain joins TRBV6-2 or TRBV6-3 and TRBJ2-1; no DNA is available, so the TRBD2 call from TCRdb remains unchecked. The germline V gene has CDR1 MNHEY and CDR2 SVGEGT. The CDR3 loop spans 15 amino acids. The CDR3 sequence: CASSRVAGEYNEQFF.

This chain uses TRBV7-6 with TRBJ1-1. This CDR3 region has 15 residues. Germline V lookup: CDR1 SGHVS, CDR2 FNYEAQ. The CDR3 reads CASSLASGPNTEAFF. Filled out from reference TRBV7-6 and TRBJ1-1, the complete variable domain reads GAGVSQSPRYKVTKRGQDVALRCDPISGHVSLYWYRQALGQGPEFLTYFNYEAQQDKSGLPNDRFSAERPEGSISTLTIQRTEQRDSAMYRCASSLASGPNTEAFFGQGTRLTVV.

This sequence joins TRBV7-9 and TRBJ2-1; with no DNA, the TCRdb D assignment of TRBD2 cannot be verified. The CDR3 has 15 amino acids. Germline V lookup: CDR1 SEHNR, CDR2 FQNEAQ (reference sequence). The CDR3 loop is CASSLSSGGAWEQFF. Together with reference TRBV7-9 and TRBJ2-1, the CDR3 gives the full variable domain: DTGVSQNPRHKITKRGQNVTFRCDPISEHNRLYWYRQTLGQGPEFLTYFQNEAQLEKSRLLSDRFSAERPKGSFSTLEIQRTEQGDSAMYLCASSLSSGGAWEQFFGPGTRLTVL.

The V call is TRBV11-1, the J call TRBJ2-7; TCRdb picks TRBD2, but there is no DNA to check that call. This CDR3 contains 16 residues. Per the germline V gene, CDR1 is SGHAT and CDR2 is FQDESV (reference sequence). The chain's CDR3 is CASSLPAGGSSYEQYF.

V is TRBV4-1 and J is TRBJ2-7. Germline V gene sequence: CDR1 MGHRA, CDR2 YSYEKL. CDR3 length: 15 amino acids. Here the CDR3 reads CASSQTTLSSYEQYF.

This chain joins TRBV4-3 and TRBJ2-7; without DNA, the TCRdb call of TRBD2 cannot be checked. Germline CDR1 is LGHNA and CDR2 is YSLEER. The CDR3 extends over 15 amino acids. CDR3 protein: CASSQDEGMVYEQYF.

The chain has TRBV29-1 and TRBJ2-3; the TCRdb call, TRBD1, lacks DNA for checking. The CDR3 sequence is 13 residues long. Germline V gene sequence: CDR1 SQVTM, CDR2 ANQGSEA. CDR3 sequence reads: CSGQGANEDTQYF.

This chain connects TRBV28 to TRBJ2-7; checking the TCRdb D call of TRBD2 is not possible without DNA. Germline CDR1 is MDHEN and CDR2 is SYDVKM. The CDR3 has 15 amino acids. CDR3: CASSPPGLPGYEQYF.

The chain has TRBV7-9 and TRBJ2-3; TCRdb reports TRBD2, a call that lacks DNA to check it against. Germline V gene lookup returns CDR1 SEHNR and CDR2 FQNEAQ (reference sequence). The CDR3 length is 16 residues. The chain's CDR3 is CASSPPSGGEADTQYF.

The chain's CDR3 is CASSLGQGNQPQHF. The chain combines TRBV28 with TRBJ1-5; TCRdb's D call, TRBD1, is unchecked because there is no DNA. Germline CDR1 and CDR2: MDHEN and SYDVKM. The length of the CDR3 is 14 residues.

The rearrangement uses TRBV29-1 and TRBJ2-1; TCRdb returns TRBD2, unconfirmable since there is no DNA. The V gene's germline CDR1 is SQVTM and CDR2 ANQGSEA. The CDR3 is 15 residues long. CDR3 region: CSVTSGSQLYNEQFF.

The chain has TRBV28 and TRBJ2-5; the D gene TCRdb calls, TRBD1, cannot be checked with no DNA. The germline V gene encodes CDR1 MDHEN and CDR2 SYDVKM. The CDR3 totals 11 residues. CDR3 sequence reads: CASSPAGAQYF.

The chain carries TRBV18 and TRBJ2-7; there is no DNA to check the TCRdb D call of TRBD1. Germline CDR1 KGHSH, CDR2 LQKENI. There are 15 residues in the CDR3. This chain's CDR3 is CASSPPTGSGYEQYF.

The CDR3 sequence: CASRTVAAEETQYF. This chain uses TRBV7-9 with TRBJ2-5; the D gene TCRdb calls, TRBD2, cannot be checked with no DNA. The CDR3 runs 14 residues. The germline V gene encodes CDR1 SEHNR and CDR2 FQNEAQ (reference sequence).

The chain carries TRBV28 and TRBJ2-5; TCRdb's assignment of TRBD2 cannot be checked, as there is no DNA. This CDR3 spans 14 amino acids. The V gene's germline CDR1 is MDHEN and CDR2 SYDVKM. CDR3 in amino acids: CASSSGLDQETQYF.

This sequence joins TRBV4-1 and TRBJ2-3. The CDR3 has 15 amino acids. The germline CDR1 and CDR2 sequences are MGHRA and YSYEKL. The CDR3 protein is CASSRTTLSTDTQYF.